This T cell receptor beta chain was observed in a study of Ad26.COV2.S vaccination and SARS-CoV-2 variants. The study, taken as a whole, reports: Responses of T cells in total may have been underestimated by the TCR breadth and depth analyses.

Profiled with immunoSEQ multiplex PCR; TCRdb holds only in-frame clones, not every one. This sample yields about 400,000 clones, of which approximately 89% are seen a single time; under 2% belongs to the top ten. Treatment in this sample: about 20 received Ad26.COV2.S at low or high dose, single or two shots; roughly five received placebo; per-sample allocation not given. Sampling took place 63 days after the first vaccine or placebo injection. Germline CDR1 SEHNR, CDR2 FQNEAQ (reference sequence). With V trimmed by 5 bases and J by 4 bases, 7 bases remained unmatched. The CDR3 consists of 14 residues. On this clone itself: The target antigen is unknown.

This chain uses TRBV7-9 with TRBJ1-1, with TRBD1 matching 7 bases. This sequence was found in a person between 18 and 60 years old who received the Ad26.COV2.S COVID-19 vaccine or a placebo. The material was peripheral blood, obtained in a trial of Ad26.COV2.S vaccine versus placebo. In DNA form, the CDR3 reads TGTGCCAGCAGCACTACATCAGGGGGCACTGAAGCTTTCTTT. Its translation: CASSTTSGGTEAFF.